Each of the 29 T cell receptor beta chains below was sequenced from the same sample in a study of vaccination and CD4 T cells after COVID-19. TCRdb re-called the PCR reads through MiXCR, storing one row per CDR3 protein. The repertoire has approximately 14,000 distinct CDR3 sequences, roughly 71% of them found once; the top ten carry 1.1%. Sequences were derived from CD4+ T cells from blood, sampled after SARS-CoV-2 vaccination. The receptor source for this set is a human donor who had recovered from COVID-19.

V usage is TRBV4-2 and J usage is TRBJ2-5; 10 bases align to TRBD2. Germline CDR1 LGHNA, CDR2 YNFKEQ. This CDR3 comprises 18 residues. V gave up 1 base and J gave up 5 bases; unmatched junction bases: 13. As DNA, the CDR3 is TGTGCCAGCAGCCAAGTTGAAGCGGGAGGGCCCTATAGGGAGACCCAGTACTTC. Translated: CASSQVEAGGPYRETQYF.

The chain recombines TRBV20-1 with TRBJ1-5; D ambiguous. Germline V CDR1 and CDR2: DFQATT, SNEGSKA (reference sequence). The CDR3 runs 14 residues. The V gene lost 3 bases and the J gene lost 0 bases, with 9 bases spanning the gap. CDR3 residues: CSASTLTSNQPQHF. The CDR3 DNA is TGCAGTGCTAGTACGCTCACTAGCAATCAGCCCCAGCATTTT.

The chain joins TRBV11-1 to TRBJ2-7; D is unresolved. Trimming took 2 bases from V and 3 from J, leaving 8 bases between them. Germline V CDR1 and CDR2: SGHAT, FQDESV (reference sequence). This CDR3 contains 13 residues. CDR3 in amino acids: CASSLSRDYEQYF. The DNA for the CDR3 is TGTGCCAGCAGCTTAAGTAGAGACTACGAGCAGTACTTC.

The rearrangement uses TRBV7-9 and TRBJ2-7; 8 positions match TRBD2. The CDR3 has 15 residues. The J segment lost 2 bases and the V segment lost 5 bases, leaving 8 bases of the junction unmatched. Germline CDR1 SEHNR, CDR2 FQNEAQ (reference sequence). The CDR3 spells CASSPPGLGAYEQYF. The CDR3, as DNA: TGTGCCAGCAGCCCACCGGGACTAGGGGCCTACGAGCAGTACTTC. Using reference TRBV7-9 and TRBJ2-7 for the parts outside the CDR3, the full variable domain is DTGVSQNPRHKITKRGQNVTFRCDPISEHNRLYWYRQTLGQGPEFLTYFQNEAQLEKSRLLSDRFSAERPKGSFSTLEIQRTEQGDSAMYLCASSPPGLGAYEQYFGPGTRLTVT.

This clonotype was detected only a few times. The rearrangement links TRBV19 to TRBJ1-5; TRBD1 matches at 7 bases. The V segment lost 9 bases and the J segment 1 base; nucleotides outside the gene matches: 15. Germline-derived CDR1 and CDR2 are LNHDA and SQIVND (reference sequence). The CDR3 is made up of 17 amino acids. The CDR3: CASRIQGPLRSNQPQHF. CDR3 DNA sequence: TGTGCCAGCCGGATACAGGGGCCCCTGAGAAGCAATCAGCCCCAGCATTTT.

In this sample, this clonotype turned up a few times. CDR3: CSARNTGLAGGSYEQYF. Written as DNA, the CDR3 is TGCAGTGCTAGAAACACGGGACTAGCGGGAGGGTCCTACGAGCAGTACTTC. The chain uses TRBV20-1 and TRBJ2-7; 16 bases fit TRBD2. Germline-derived CDR1 and CDR2 are DFQATT and SNEGSKA (reference sequence). The CDR3 loop spans 17 amino acids. V lost 2 bases, J lost 1 base, and 5 bases stayed unmatched.

The rearrangement joins TRBV6-1 to TRBJ2-1; D is unclear. Trimming pared 7 bases from V and 10 bases from J, leaving 11 bases between. CDR3 length: 11 residues. From germline, CDR1 is MNHNS and CDR2 SASEGT. The CDR3 bases are TGTGCCAGCACACTCGGGCGAGAGCAGTTCTTC. Protein product: CASTLGREQFF.

V and J are TRBV27 and TRBJ2-5; 7 positions match TRBD1. CDR1 is MNHEY, CDR2 SMNVEV, per germline (reference sequence). This CDR3 comprises 15 residues. The J segment lost 5 bases and the V segment lost 6 bases, leaving 12 bases of the junction unmatched. The CDR3 DNA is TGTGCCAGCAGGCCACAAGGGGGCGTGGGGGAGACCCAGTACTTC. It translates to CASRPQGGVGETQYF.

The chain joins TRBV11-1 to TRBJ2-3; 8 nucleotides agree with TRBD1. After removal of 4 bases from V and 5 bases from J, the junction contained 8 bases not matched to a gene. The CDR3 covers 15 residues. Germline V gene lookup returns CDR1 SGHAT and CDR2 FQDESV (reference sequence). The CDR3 here is CASSSSQGAVDTQYF. In DNA form, the CDR3 reads TGTGCCAGCAGCTCCTCTCAGGGGGCGGTAGATACGCAGTATTTT.

This sequence joins TRBV28 and TRBJ1-6; no definite D call. V was clipped by 3 bases and J by 10 bases, with 31 bases between them. Germline CDR1 and CDR2: MDHEN and SYDVKM. The CDR3 totals 20 residues. The CDR3 here is CASSFMEFLTSRTLESPLHF. CDR3 bases: TGTGCCAGCAGTTTTATGGAATTCCTCACCTCCCGAACCTTGGAGTCACCCCTCCACTTT.

V is TRBV19 and J is TRBJ1-5; TRBD1 aligns across 8 bases. V lost 4 bases and J lost 7; bases outside the gene matches: 6. Germline-derived CDR1 and CDR2 are LNHDA and SQIVND (reference sequence). This CDR3 spans 14 amino acids. The CDR3 DNA sequence: TGTGCCAGTAGTACGGACAGGGTCGGACAGCCCCAGCATTTT. It specifies CASSTDRVGQPQHF.

This clonotype was observed a few times. The gene calls are TRBV7-3 and TRBJ1-1; D is ambiguous. Between the trimmed V and J ends, which lost 3 bases and 3 bases, there was a span of 8 bases. Per the germline V gene, CDR1 is SGHTA and CDR2 is FQGTGA. The CDR3 sequence is 13 residues long. The CDR3 DNA reads as TGTGCCAGCAGCTTGTCAAGGGACACTGAAGCTTTCTTT. Translating gives CASSLSRDTEAFF. The variable domain in full, completed from reference TRBV7-3 and TRBJ1-1, reads GAGVSQTPSNKVTEKGKYVELRCDPISGHTALYWYRQSLGQGPEFLIYFQGTGAADDSGLPNDRFFAVRPEGSVSTLKIQRTERGDSAVYLCASSLSRDTEAFFGQGTRLTVV.

The chain carries TRBV10-1 and TRBJ2-7; 7 nucleotides agree with TRBD2. This CDR3 has 14 amino acids. Losses at the gene ends were 5 bases for V and 0 bases for J; bases not matched to a gene: 4. In germline, CDR1 is WNHNN, CDR2 SYGVQD (reference sequence). In DNA form, the CDR3 reads TGCGCCAGCAGTCCGCAGCGGGGCTCCTACGAGCAGTACTTC. As protein: CASSPQRGSYEQYF.

V is TRBV20-1 and J is TRBJ2-2; 12 nucleotides agree with TRBD2. The CDR3 totals 15 residues. Germline V gene sequence: CDR1 DFQATT, CDR2 SNEGSKA (reference sequence). V shed 7 bases and J 5 bases; nucleotides not matched to a gene: 8. The CDR3 protein is CSGASGRAPTGELFF. CDR3 sequence (DNA): TGCAGTGGGGCTAGCGGGAGGGCTCCAACCGGGGAGCTGTTTTTT.

This clonotype showed up just a few times. V usage is TRBV27 and J usage is TRBJ1-6; the D gene is possibly TRBD1 (6 bases). CDR1 and CDR2 (germline): MNHEY, SMNVEV (reference sequence). Trimming removed 1 base at V and 0 bases at J, with 10 bases between. The CDR3 has 17 amino acids. CDR3 sequence reads: CASSLYGQTSYNSPLHF. In nucleotides, the CDR3 is TGTGCCAGCAGTTTATACGGACAGACCTCCTATAATTCACCCCTCCACTTT.

J is TRBJ2-5 and V is TRBV20-1, with TRBD2 matching over 7 bases. Losses at the gene ends were 3 bases for V and 5 bases for J; bases not matched to a gene: 9. The CDR3 runs to 14 residues. Germline assignment: CDR1 DFQATT and CDR2 SNEGSKA (reference sequence). The CDR3: CSASGGLWVETQYF. The CDR3, as DNA: TGCAGTGCTAGTGGGGGACTATGGGTGGAGACCCAGTACTTC.

The chain carries TRBV19 and TRBJ2-1; D possibly corresponds to TRBD1 (5 bases). Germline values: CDR1 LNHDA, CDR2 SQIVND (reference sequence). V dropped 4 bases and J dropped 0 bases, with 10 bases sitting between them. CDR3 size: 15 residues. The CDR3 loop reads CASSTRGLSYNEQFF. CDR3 DNA: TGTGCCAGTAGTACAAGGGGCCTCTCCTACAATGAGCAGTTCTTC. The full variable domain, completed using reference TRBV19 and TRBJ2-1, is DGGITQSPKYLFRKEGQNVTLSCEQNLNHDAMYWYRQDPGQGLRLIYYSQIVNDFQKGDIAEGYSVSREKKESFPLTVTSAQKNPTAFYLCASSTRGLSYNEQFFGPGTRLTVL.

The chain recombines TRBV7-2 with TRBJ2-1; D is unclear. The CDR3 contains 12 residues. Germline CDR1 and CDR2: SGHTA and FQGNSA. V lost 5 bases, J lost 9 bases, and 11 bases lay in between. CDR3 region: CASSPQLGEQFF. Here the CDR3 DNA reads TGTGCCAGCAGCCCTCAGCTAGGTGAGCAGTTCTTC.

This chain uses TRBV2 with TRBJ1-5; 7 bases map to TRBD1. CDR3 length: 19 residues. V lost 8 bases and J lost 5; bases outside the gene matches: 24. The germline gives CDR1 SNHLY, CDR2 FYNNEI. The CDR3 protein is CASVTRTENVGTDDQPQHF. CDR3 in DNA: TGTGCCAGCGTCACACGTACCGAAAACGTCGGGACAGACGATCAGCCCCAGCATTTT. The full variable domain, in which reference TRBV2 and TRBJ1-5 provide the parts outside the CDR3, is EPEVTQTPSHQVTQMGQEVILRCVPISNHLYFYWYRQILGQKVEFLVSFYNNEISEKSEIFDDQFSVERPDGSNFTLKIRSTKLEDSAMYFCASVTRTENVGTDDQPQHFGDGTRLSIL.

This chain connects TRBV29-1 to TRBJ2-5; perhaps TRBD1 as D (5 bases). CDR3 length: 12 residues. Germline loops: CDR1 SQVTM, CDR2 ANQGSEA. Deletions cut 7 bases from V and 4 bases from J, with 13 bases between. CDR3 protein: CSGQTDGETQYF. The DNA for the CDR3 is TGCAGCGGACAGACCGATGGAGAGACCCAGTACTTC.

V is TRBV29-1 and J is TRBJ1-5; TRBD1 aligns across 9 bases. Trimming took 7 bases from V and 3 from J; bases not matched to a gene: 7. The CDR3 covers 14 residues. Germline CDR1 SQVTM, CDR2 ANQGSEA. CDR3 bases: TGCAGCGCCCTGGACAGGGGCCCCAATCAGCCCCAGCATTTT. Translated: CSALDRGPNQPQHF.

The CDR3 sequence: CASSFSGLITDTQYF. In DNA form, the CDR3 reads TGTGCCAGCAGCTTTAGCGGCTTAATCACAGATACGCAGTATTTT. The chain recombines TRBV7-2 with TRBJ2-3, with D possibly TRBD2 on 6 matching bases. The CDR3 is made up of 15 amino acids. Germline CDR1 reads SGHTA; CDR2 reads FQGNSA. Trimming took off 3 bases at V and 2 bases at J, with 12 bases between the two ends.

This clonotype was found once. CDR3 loop: CSARLGLAGDKYNEQFF. The CDR3 nucleotides read TGCAGTGCTAGACTGGGACTAGCGGGAGACAAATACAATGAGCAGTTCTTC. The J gene is TRBJ2-1, the V gene TRBV20-1, with 14 positions matching TRBD2. After removal of 2 bases from V and 4 bases from J, the junction contained 7 bases not matched to a gene. The CDR3 runs to 17 residues. From germline, CDR1 is DFQATT and CDR2 SNEGSKA (reference sequence).

The chain links TRBV5-8 to TRBJ2-5; 7 bases match TRBD1. V was clipped by 4 bases and J by 1 base; unmatched bases: 4. Per the germline V gene, CDR1 is SGHTS and CDR2 is YDEGEE. This CDR3 is built from 14 residues. CDR3 amino acids: CASSMGQSQETQYF. As DNA, the CDR3 is TGTGCCAGCAGCATGGGACAGAGCCAAGAGACCCAGTACTTC.

Only one count was recorded for this clonotype. The CDR3 is CASSLSGWETQYF. The CDR3, as DNA: TGTGCCAGCAGTTTATCAGGGTGGGAGACCCAGTACTTC. The rearrangement links TRBV27 to TRBJ2-5; D is unresolved. Germline CDR1 and CDR2: MNHEY and SMNVEV (reference sequence). The CDR3 has 13 amino acids. With 0 bases removed from V and 5 bases from J, the gap between germline ends came to 7 bases.

The CDR3 DNA sequence: TGTGCCAGCAAACCTTCACAGGGCTCCTATGGCTACACCTTC. Protein: CASKPSQGSYGYTF. This sequence joins TRBV6-1 and TRBJ1-2; D is possibly TRBD1 (6 bases). Per the germline V gene, CDR1 is MNHNS and CDR2 is SASEGT. The CDR3 is made up of 14 amino acids. V shed 7 bases and J shed 4 bases, with 16 bases lying between them.

This chain links TRBV7-8 with TRBJ2-1, with unresolved D. In germline, CDR1 is SGHVS, CDR2 FQNEAQ. Trimming stripped 2 bases from V and 8 bases from J, with 7 bases between. The CDR3 is made up of 12 amino acids. The CDR3 sequence is CASSLLADEQFF. The DNA of the CDR3 is TGTGCCAGCAGCTTATTAGCCGATGAGCAGTTCTTC.

This chain joins TRBV27 and TRBJ2-3; tentatively, D is TRBD2 (5 bases). The CDR3 loop spans 15 amino acids. V was pared by 5 bases and J by 2 bases, with 14 bases between. Germline V gene sequence: CDR1 MNHEY, CDR2 SMNVEV (reference sequence). The CDR3 bases are TGTGCCAGCAGTCGGCTAGCCGCCGCCACAGATACGCAGTATTTT. It specifies CASSRLAAATDTQYF.

The sample holds a few counts of this clonotype. The CDR3 loop reads CASSLDRVAFF. The DNA of the CDR3 is TGTGCCAGCAGTTTAGACAGGGTAGCTTTCTTT. V is TRBV28 and J is TRBJ1-1, with 7 nucleotides matching TRBD1. This CDR3 spans 11 amino acids. The ends lost 2 bases at V and 10 bases at J; junction bases unmatched: 1. CDR1 and CDR2 from the germline V gene are MDHEN and SYDVKM.